A selection of T cell receptor beta chains follows, all from one sample in a study of T cell repertoires in cytomegalovirus infection. Each CDR3 protein is one row after TCRdb ran MiXCR on the reads. The sample has some 320,000 distinct CDR3 sequences; over 7.5% are singletons. Sample: PBMCs. The receptors here all came from a human donor in good health (CMV status not recorded). Some clones in this sample may be carry-over from other donors' samples. Each CDR3 is given with its conserved first and last residue. Fields, in order: D gene, clone size, J gene, V gene, CDR3 DNA, CDR3 protein. A D gene is named only where the DNA matches it firmly. Only part of the rows carry a size: once, few, many, or a class if the clone is expanded.

>.|few|TRBJ2-3|TRBV6-1
TGTGCCGTTAGGTTGGGGGCCAGCACAGATACGCAGTATTTT
CAVRLGASTDTQYF
>.|.|TRBJ2-7|TRBV6-2/TRBV6-3
TGTGCCAGCAGCCAGCAGGGGCAGCGTAGCGAGCAGTACTTC
CASSQQGQRSEQYF
>.|.|TRBJ2-3|TRBV7-8
TGTGCCAGCAGCGCGCGACAGTGGGGCGGGATAGATACGCAGTATTTT
CASSARQWGGIDTQYF
>TRBD1|.|TRBJ1-4|TRBV11-2
TGTGCCAGCAGCCCTCTCTGGACAGGGCTGAGGGAAAAACTGTTTTTT
CASSPLWTGLREKLFF
>.|.|TRBJ1-5|TRBV7-8
TGTGCCAGCAGCTTTGACCGTAGCAATCAGCCCCAGCATTTT
CASSFDRSNQPQHF
>.|many|TRBJ1-1|TRBV7-2
TGTGCCAGCAGCTTTTCCCCGAGTGGGGACACTGAAGCTTTCTTT
CASSFSPSGDTEAFF
>TRBD2|many|TRBJ2-1|TRBV12-3/TRBV12-4
TGTGCCAGCAGGAGACTAGCGGTAAACAATGAGCAGTTCTTC
CASRRLAVNNEQFF
>TRBD1|many|TRBJ2-7|TRBV12-3/TRBV12-4
TGTGCCAGCACTCCGGGACAGCCTACATACGAGCAGTACTTC
CASTPGQPTYEQYF
>.|few|TRBJ1-4|TRBV7-2
TGTGCCAGCAGCTTAGGGGGCAATAATGAAAAACTGTTTTTT
CASSLGGNNEKLFF
>.|many|TRBJ2-7|TRBV20-1
TGCAGTGCTGCTGGACAGCTTACCTACGAGCAGTACTTC
CSAAGQLTYEQYF
>TRBD1|many|TRBJ1-1|TRBV7-2
TGTGCCAGCAGCTTTCAACAGGGGGGGAGCACTGAAGCTTTCTTT
CASSFQQGGSTEAFF
>.|.|TRBJ2-1|TRBV19
TGTGCCAGCCTTTCTCCATCAGATCCAACAGCAAATGAGCAGTTCTTC
CASLSPSDPTANEQFF
>.|few|TRBJ2-1|TRBV2
TGTGCCAGCAGACAACTAGTTTCATTATCCAATGAGCAGTTCTTC
CASRQLVSLSNEQFF
>TRBD1|.|TRBJ1-6|TRBV20-1
TGCAGTGCTCGAAGGGGACAGGGGGATTCACCCCTCCACTTT
CSARRGQGDSPLHF
>.|many|TRBJ1-1|TRBV7-6
TGTGCCAGCAGCTTAGCCGGGGCTACGCCCATGAACACTGAAGCTTTCTTT
CASSLAGATPMNTEAFF